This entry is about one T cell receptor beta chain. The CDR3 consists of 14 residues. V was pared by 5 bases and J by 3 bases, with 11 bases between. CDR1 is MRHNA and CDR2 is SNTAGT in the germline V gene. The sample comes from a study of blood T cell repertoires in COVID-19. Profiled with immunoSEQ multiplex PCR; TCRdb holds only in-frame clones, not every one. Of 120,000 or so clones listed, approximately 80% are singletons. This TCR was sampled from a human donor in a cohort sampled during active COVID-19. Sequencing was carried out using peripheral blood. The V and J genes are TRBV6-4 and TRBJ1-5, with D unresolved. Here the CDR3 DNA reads TGTGCCAGCAGTCCACAGTTCGACAATCAGCCCCAGCATTTT. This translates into CASSPQFDNQPQHF.